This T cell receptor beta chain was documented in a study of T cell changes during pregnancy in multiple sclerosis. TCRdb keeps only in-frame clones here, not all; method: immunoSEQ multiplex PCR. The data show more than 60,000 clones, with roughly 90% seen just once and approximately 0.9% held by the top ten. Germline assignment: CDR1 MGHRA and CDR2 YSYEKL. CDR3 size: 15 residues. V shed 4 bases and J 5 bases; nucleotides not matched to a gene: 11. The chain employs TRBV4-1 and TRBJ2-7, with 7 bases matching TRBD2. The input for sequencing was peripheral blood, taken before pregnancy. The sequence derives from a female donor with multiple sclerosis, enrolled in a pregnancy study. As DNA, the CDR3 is TGCGCCAGCAGCCCCTCGTGGACTAGGAAAAACGAGCAGTACTTC. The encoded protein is CASSPSWTRKNEQYF.